This record concerns one TCR beta chain sequence. Its antigen is undetermined. Amplification of TCR beta CDR3 regions used RNA as the template. The TCR CDR3 first-round RT-PCR relied on the HTBI primer set. Via MiXCR, TCRdb re-called the multiplex PCR reads, giving one row per CDR3 protein. The sample carries fewer than 550,000 distinct CDR3 sequences, approximately 14% recorded once. The entry originates in a study of T cells in Graves' hyperthyroidism and ophthalmopathy. Study-wide results and limits: Among thyroid clonotypes expanded above 0.001, most also appeared in blood.

Germline V gene sequence: CDR1 LNHDA, CDR2 SQIVND (reference sequence). The CDR3 consists of 14 residues. The trim removed 7 bases at V and 6 bases at J, leaving 6 bases unmatched. The clonotype originates from a woman younger than 30 with Graves' hyperthyroidism. J is TRBJ1-5 and V is TRBV19, with 10 bases fitting TRBD1. Sequenced: blood. CDR3 region: CASIGGQGFQPQHF. The CDR3 DNA is TGTGCCAGTATTGGGGGACAGGGGTTTCAGCCCCAGCATTTT.